This TCR beta chain was recorded in a study of early T cells in non-severe SARS-CoV-2 infection. Study-level background: Unpaired chains resulted from sequencing bulk RNA of unsorted whole blood. Findings and limits, study-wide: There was a bias toward anti-spike CD8 responses in VDJdb matching, which missed private and CD4 specificities.

Via MiXCR, TCRdb re-called the 5' RACE reads, giving one row per CDR3 protein. The sample consists of about 90,000 distinct CDR3 sequences, approximately 12% of them appearing once. In germline, CDR1 is SGDLS, CDR2 YYNGEE. V lost 4 bases, J lost 4 bases, and 9 bases lay in between. The CDR3 is made up of 14 amino acids. Note on this clonotype: What it recognizes is unknown.

Sample: whole blood, taken at baseline. This chain joins TRBV9 and TRBJ2-6; D unresolved. This TCR was sampled from an adult who was a healthcare worker with PCR-confirmed SARS-CoV-2 infection or an uninfected control (not recorded which). CDR3 region: CASSPVRGANVLTF. Here the CDR3 DNA reads TGTGCCAGCAGCCCCGTTAGGGGGGCCAACGTCCTGACTTTC.